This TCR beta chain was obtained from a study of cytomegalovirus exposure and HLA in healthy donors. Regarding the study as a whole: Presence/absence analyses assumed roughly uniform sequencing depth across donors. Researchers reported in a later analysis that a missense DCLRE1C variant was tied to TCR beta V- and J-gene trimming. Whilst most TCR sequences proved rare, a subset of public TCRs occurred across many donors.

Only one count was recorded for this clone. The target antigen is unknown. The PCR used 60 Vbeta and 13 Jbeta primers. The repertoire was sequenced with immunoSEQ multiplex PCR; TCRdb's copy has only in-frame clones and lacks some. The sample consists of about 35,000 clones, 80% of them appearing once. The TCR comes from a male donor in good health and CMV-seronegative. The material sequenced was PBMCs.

CDR3 residues: CASSANRASNSPLHF. In DNA, the CDR3 is TGCGCCAGCAGCGCAAACAGGGCTAGTAATTCACCCCTCCACTTT. J is TRBJ1-6 and V is TRBV5-1; D might be TRBD1 (6 bases). V lost 4 bases, J lost 6 bases, and 14 bases lay in between. Germline values: CDR1 SGHRS, CDR2 YFSETQ. CDR3 length: 15 amino acids.